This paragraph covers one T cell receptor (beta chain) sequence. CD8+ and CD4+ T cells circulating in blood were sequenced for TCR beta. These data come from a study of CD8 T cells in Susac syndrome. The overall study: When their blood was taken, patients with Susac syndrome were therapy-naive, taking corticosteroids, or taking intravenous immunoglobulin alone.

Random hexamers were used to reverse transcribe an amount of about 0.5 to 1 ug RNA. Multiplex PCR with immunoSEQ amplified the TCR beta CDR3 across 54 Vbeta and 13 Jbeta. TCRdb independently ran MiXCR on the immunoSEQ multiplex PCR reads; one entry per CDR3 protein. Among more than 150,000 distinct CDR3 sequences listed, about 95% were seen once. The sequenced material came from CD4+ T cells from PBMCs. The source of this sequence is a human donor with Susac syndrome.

The CDR3 region is CSARDPWGQNNEKLFF. DNA for the CDR3: TGCAGTGCTAGAGATCCCTGGGGACAGAATAATGAAAAACTGTTTTTT. The V and J genes are TRBV20-1 and TRBJ1-4; 7 nucleotides align to TRBD1. This CDR3 is 16 amino acids long. Germline lookup yields CDR1 DFQATT and CDR2 SNEGSKA (reference sequence). Germline trimming cut 0 bases from V and 4 bases from J; bases unmatched to any gene: 8.